This T cell receptor beta chain was observed in a study of T-cell memory formation after mild COVID-19. TCRdb re-derived calls from the 5' RACE reads in MiXCR, one entry per CDR3 protein. Here the sample spans roughly 89,000 distinct CDR3 sequences, approximately 16% being singletons. This clonotype was counted between two and nine times. The target antigen is unknown. This CDR3 comprises 15 residues. CDR1 is SGHRS and CDR2 is YFSETQ in the germline V gene. The V end lost 0 bases, the J end lost 5 bases, and 11 bases lay between the germline ends. Study-level points and caveats: Clones that contracted clustered mainly in CM and EM if CD4+ and in EMRA if CD8+.

Sequences were obtained from PBMCs or a T cell subset sorted from them (not recorded which). This receptor was identified in a man aged 18 to 30 who had mild COVID-19 (a few samples of this study predate the infection). Cell type and time point are not known. The chain links TRBV5-1 to TRBJ2-2, with D possibly matching TRBD2 (7 bases). CDR3 DNA sequence: TGCGCCAGCAGCTTGGCCGGGGGGCATACCGGGGAGCTGTTTTTT. Translating gives CASSLAGGHTGELFF.